Listed below are T cell receptor beta chains from one sample, sequenced in a study of blood T cells in healthy people across ages. From the 5' RACE reads, TCRdb called clonotypes with MiXCR, one entry per CDR3 protein. The repertoire holds fewer than 600,000 distinct CDR3 sequences, with around 27% as singletons. These sequences were also reported in another study, on T cells of mothers and their children.

The sequencing input was blood. All receptors come from a boy under 10 years old in good health. Both conserved end residues are part of each CDR3. A D gene is named only where the DNA matches it firmly. Some rows mark clone size as missing; the rest say once, few, many or name a class of expanded clone.

length	D	V	size	J	DNA	CDR3
16	NA	TRBV5-1	NA	TRBJ1-3	TGCGCCAGCAGCTTGGCCGGACCACGCTCTGGAAACACCATATATTTT	CASSLAGPRSGNTIYF
15	TRBD1	TRBV28	many	TRBJ2-7	TGTGCCAGCAGTTCTCCCGGACAGGGGGCCTACGAGCAGTACTTC	CASSSPGQGAYEQYF
17	NA	TRBV15	NA	TRBJ2-5	TGTGCCACCAGCAGAGACCAGCGACAAGGGAGGCAGGAGACCCAGTACTTC	CATSRDQRQGRQETQYF
15	TRBD2	TRBV29-1	few	TRBJ2-1	TGCAGCGTTGAGGGGGGTCTAGCGGGATTTTATGAGCAGTTCTTC	CSVEGGLAGFYEQFF
14	TRBD1	TRBV5-6	NA	TRBJ1-4	TGTGCCAGCAGCTTTGGGACAGTGGATGAAAAACTGTTTTTT	CASSFGTVDEKLFF
12	NA	TRBV7-9	NA	TRBJ2-3	TGTGCCAGCAGCCCAACGTACAATACGCAGTATTTT	CASSPTYNTQYF
14	NA	TRBV12-3/TRBV12-4	NA	TRBJ2-1	TGTGCCAGCAGCACGCGCCGGGTTCACAATGAGCAGTTCTTC	CASSTRRVHNEQFF
13	TRBD1	TRBV20-1	NA	TRBJ2-7	TGCAGTGCTTCCTGGACAGGGGGCGACGAGCAGTACTTC	CSASWTGGDEQYF
15	NA	TRBV4-2	NA	TRBJ2-1	TGTGCCAGCAGCCAAGGTGGGTCCGGCCGCAATGAGCAGTTCTTC	CASSQGGSGRNEQFF
14	TRBD2	TRBV20-1	few	TRBJ2-1	TGCAGTGCGCACCCTAGCGGGGGATACAATGAGCAGTTCTTC	CSAHPSGGYNEQFF
13	NA	TRBV4-3	NA	TRBJ1-2	TGCGCCAGCAGCCAAGCCCGAGGATATGGCTACACCTTC	CASSQARGYGYTF
15	TRBD2	TRBV12-5	few	TRBJ2-3	TGTGCTAGTGGCCCGACTAGCGGCCTCACAGATACGCAGTATTTT	CASGPTSGLTDTQYF
12	NA	TRBV29-1	few	TRBJ2-2	TGCAGCGCGACCACGAGCGGCGGGGAGCTGTTTTTT	CSATTSGGELFF
14	TRBD2	TRBV10-3	NA	TRBJ2-5	TGTGCCATCAGTGAAGAGCGGGGGCAAGAGACCCAGTACTTC	CAISEERGQETQYF
14	NA	TRBV3-1	NA	TRBJ1-2	TGTGCCAGCACCTCTCCGGGAGCTTCCTATGGCTACACCTTC	CASTSPGASYGYTF
13	TRBD2	TRBV12-5	NA	TRBJ2-1	TGTGCTAGCAGGACTAGCGGGAATGGTGAGCAGTTCTTC	CASRTSGNGEQFF
17	NA	TRBV24-1	few	TRBJ2-1	TGTGCCACCAGTGATCGCCAAACGGGGATTTCCTACAATGAGCAGTTCTTC	CATSDRQTGISYNEQFF
11	NA	TRBV7-9	many	TRBJ2-5	TGCGCCAGCAGCTTAATGGAGACCCAGTACTTC	CASSLMETQYF
15	NA	TRBV29-1	NA	TRBJ2-1	TGCAGCGTTGAAGATCAAGTCAGGCTCAACGATGAGCAGTTCTTC	CSVEDQVRLNDEQFF
17	NA	TRBV5-1	few	TRBJ1-2	TGCGCCAGCAGCTCACCCCACCGGGACCGGCTTAACTATGGCTACACCTTC	CASSSPHRDRLNYGYTF
16	TRBD2	TRBV7-6	NA	TRBJ2-7	TGTGCCAGCAGCTACGAAGCGGGGGGGCTTTCCTACGAGCAGTACTTC	CASSYEAGGLSYEQYF
13	NA	TRBV3-1	few	TRBJ2-7	TGTGCCAGCAGCCAAGTCTTGGACTACGAGCAGTACTTC	CASSQVLDYEQYF
16	NA	TRBV7-8	few	TRBJ1-5	TGTGCCAGCAGCTTCGAAGGGACTTATAGCAATCAGCCCCAGCATTTT	CASSFEGTYSNQPQHF
14	NA	TRBV12-3/TRBV12-4	once	TRBJ1-2	TGTGCCAGCAGTTTAGCTTCGTCTAACTATGGCTACACCTTC	CASSLASSNYGYTF
14	NA	TRBV20-1	NA	TRBJ2-5	TGCAGTGCTAGAGACCCGCTGGGAGCAGAGACCCAGTACTTC	CSARDPLGAETQYF
14	TRBD1	TRBV12-3/TRBV12-4	many	TRBJ1-4	TGTGCCAGCAGTTCGCCCCCGGGACAGGGGAAACTGTTTTTT	CASSSPPGQGKLFF
16	TRBD2	TRBV24-1	NA	TRBJ2-1	TGTGCCACCAGTGCCGCCGGACTAGCGGGGTACAATGAGCAGTTCTTC	CATSAAGLAGYNEQFF
13	TRBD2	TRBV29-1	few	TRBJ2-5	TGCAGCTTCGGGGGGGGCCTGGGGGAGACCCAGTACTTC	CSFGGGLGETQYF
14	NA	TRBV5-1	NA	TRBJ2-3	TGCGCCAGCAGCTTTCAGGGTATCCCAGATACGCAGTATTTT	CASSFQGIPDTQYF
13	NA	TRBV29-1	many	TRBJ2-5	TGCAGCGTTGATTTACGGCATCAAGAGACCCAGTACTTC	CSVDLRHQETQYF
14	TRBD1	TRBV11-2	NA	TRBJ1-4	TGTGCCAGCAGCCTGGGGACAGGGGTTGAAAAACTGTTTTTT	CASSLGTGVEKLFF
15	TRBD1	TRBV5-1	NA	TRBJ2-7	TGCGCCAGCAGCCCCGGGACAGGTAGGTCCGACGAGCAGTACTTC	CASSPGTGRSDEQYF
11	NA	TRBV2	NA	TRBJ2-3	TGTGCCAGCGACAGCACAGATACGCAGTATTTT	CASDSTDTQYF
17	TRBD1	TRBV4-3	many	TRBJ2-2	TGCGCCAGCAGCCAAGACGACAGGGAGTCGAACACCGGGGAGCTGTTTTTT	CASSQDDRESNTGELFF
15	NA	TRBV20-1	NA	TRBJ2-7	TGCAGTGCTAGATCCAAGACAGGCGTCCCCTACGAGCAGTACTTC	CSARSKTGVPYEQYF
13	NA	TRBV9	few	TRBJ2-5	TGTGCCAGCAGCGTAGGCAATAAAGAGACCCAGTACTTC	CASSVGNKETQYF
16	TRBD1	TRBV6-1	NA	TRBJ1-5	TGTGCCAGCGACAGGGGTTCGGTCTATAGCAATCAGCCCCAGCATTTT	CASDRGSVYSNQPQHF
15	NA	TRBV5-1	few	TRBJ2-7	TGCGCCAGCAGCGAGGACTTCTCCACCCCCTACGAGCAGTACTTC	CASSEDFSTPYEQYF
14	NA	TRBV18	NA	TRBJ1-2	TGTGCCAGCTCACCAGTCGGAGGACCGTATGGCTACACCTTC	CASSPVGGPYGYTF
14	NA	TRBV16	NA	TRBJ1-2	TGTGCCAGCAGCCGAGCCGACAGGACCTATGGCTACACCTTC	CASSRADRTYGYTF
16	TRBD1	TRBV27	few	TRBJ1-2	TGTGCCAGCAGTCCTTCGGACAGGGGGACGCTCTATGGCTACACCTTC	CASSPSDRGTLYGYTF
10	NA	TRBV5-1	NA	TRBJ2-5	TGCGCCACCGTAAAAGAGACCCAGTACTTC	CATVKETQYF
12	NA	TRBV4-2	few	TRBJ1-2	TGTGCCAGCCGAGGAACAGGTTATGGCTACACCTTC	CASRGTGYGYTF
15	TRBD2	TRBV27	NA	TRBJ2-5	TGTGCCAGCAGTTTTTATAGCGGGGGCCAAGAGACCCAGTACTTC	CASSFYSGGQETQYF
17	TRBD2	TRBV7-3	few	TRBJ2-1	TGTGCCAGCAGCGTCGGCCTCTCTAGCGGGGGGGCCGGTGAGCAGTTCTTC	CASSVGLSSGGAGEQFF
17	NA	TRBV7-2	NA	TRBJ2-7	TGTGCCAGCAGCTCCCTGGGGTACGGGAGCGGAATCGACGAGCAGTACTTC	CASSSLGYGSGIDEQYF
20	TRBD2	TRBV2	NA	TRBJ2-5	TGTGCCAGCAATGAAGTGTGGGGACTAGCGGGAGGGCCGACGAGGGAGACCCAGTACTTC	CASNEVWGLAGGPTRETQYF
17	NA	TRBV3-1	NA	TRBJ2-1	TGTGCCAGCAGCCAAGGCCAGGCCCAATTCTCCTACAATGAGCAGTTCTTC	CASSQGQAQFSYNEQFF
13	NA	TRBV29-1	NA	TRBJ1-3	TGCAGCGTTGGAACCGACTCTGGAAACACCATATATTTT	CSVGTDSGNTIYF
16	TRBD2	TRBV27	few	TRBJ2-1	TGTGCCAGCAGTTTAGGGGCGGGGGGTTTCTACAATGAGCAGTTCTTC	CASSLGAGGFYNEQFF
15	TRBD1	TRBV7-2	few	TRBJ1-4	TGTGCCAGCAGCTTAAGGACAGGTCCCGATGAAAAACTGTTTTTT	CASSLRTGPDEKLFF
14	NA	TRBV5-1	NA	TRBJ2-5	TGCGCCAGCAGCTTGGTCCCAGTGGGGGAGACCCAGTACTTC	CASSLVPVGETQYF
13	NA	TRBV3-1	few	TRBJ2-1	TGTGCCAGCAGCCAAAACGGGCGACATGAGCAGTTCTTC	CASSQNGRHEQFF
15	TRBD2	TRBV20-1	NA	TRBJ2-1	TGCAGTGCTAGACCGACTAGCGGGGGGGCCTATGAGCAGTTCTTC	CSARPTSGGAYEQFF
15	NA	TRBV4-3	few	TRBJ1-3	TGCGCCAGCAGCCATTTAGCGGCCTCTGGAAACACCATATATTTT	CASSHLAASGNTIYF
15	TRBD2	TRBV19	NA	TRBJ2-5	TGTGCCAGTAGTACAGGGACTAGAGGATCAGAGACCCAGTACTTC	CASSTGTRGSETQYF
14	NA	TRBV9	NA	TRBJ2-5	TGTGCCAGCAGCCCGGGACGGAGTCCGGGGGAGCAGTACTTC	CASSPGRSPGEQYF
14	NA	TRBV12-3/TRBV12-4	few	TRBJ2-5	TGTGCCAGCAGTTTTTTAGCAGAGCGAGAGACCCAGTACTTC	CASSFLAERETQYF
17	NA	TRBV7-2	NA	TRBJ2-5	TGTGCCAGCAGCGCCTCTGCGGGGCCCCCCCCGGAAGAGACCCAGTACTTC	CASSASAGPPPEETQYF